This T cell receptor beta chain was sequenced for a study of T cell changes during pregnancy in multiple sclerosis. Sequenced by immunoSEQ multiplex PCR; TCRdb stores in-frame clones only, minus some. The top ten clones hold about 1.5% of a sample with 65,000 to 85,000 clones, 90% to 95% of them seen once. This clonotype was obtained from a female donor with multiple sclerosis, enrolled in a pregnancy study. The sample here was peripheral blood, taken after pregnancy.

This CDR3 is CAISLTSGSANEQFF. DNA for the CDR3: TGTGCCATCAGCTTGACTAGCGGGAGTGCGAATGAGCAGTTCTTC. V is TRBV10-3 and J is TRBJ2-1; TRBD2 agrees at 12 bases. Germline CDR1 reads ENHRY; CDR2 reads SYGVKD. The CDR3 has 15 amino acids. J lost 7 bases, V lost 6 bases, and 7 bases had no gene match.